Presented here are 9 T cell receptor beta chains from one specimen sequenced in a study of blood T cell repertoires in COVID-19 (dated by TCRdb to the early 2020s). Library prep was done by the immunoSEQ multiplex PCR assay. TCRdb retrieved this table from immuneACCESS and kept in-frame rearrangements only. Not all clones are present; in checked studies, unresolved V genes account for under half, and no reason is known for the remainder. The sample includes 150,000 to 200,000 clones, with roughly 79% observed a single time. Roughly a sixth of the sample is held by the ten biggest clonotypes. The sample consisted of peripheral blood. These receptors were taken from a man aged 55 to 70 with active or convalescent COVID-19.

DNA for the CDR3: TGTGCCAGCAGCCCAAGACTGAGTAGCTCTGGGGCCAACGTCCTGACTTTC. It translates to CASSPRLSSSGANVLTF. The chain employs TRBV7-3 and TRBJ2-6; no clear D gene. The germline V and J ends were trimmed by 5 bases and 0 bases, with 14 bases remaining between them. There are 17 residues in the CDR3. Germline lookup yields CDR1 SGHTA and CDR2 FQGTGA.

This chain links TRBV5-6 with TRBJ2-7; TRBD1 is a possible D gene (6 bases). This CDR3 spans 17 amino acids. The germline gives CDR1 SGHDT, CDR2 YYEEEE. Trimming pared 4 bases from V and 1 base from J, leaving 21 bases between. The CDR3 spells CASSRPGPTGPSYEQYF. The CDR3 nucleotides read TGTGCCAGCAGCCGGCCAGGTCCGACAGGTCCTTCCTACGAGCAGTACTTC.

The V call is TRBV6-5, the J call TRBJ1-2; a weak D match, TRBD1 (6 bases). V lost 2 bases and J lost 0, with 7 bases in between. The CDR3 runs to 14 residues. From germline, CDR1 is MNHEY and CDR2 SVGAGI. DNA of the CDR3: TGTGCCAGCAGTTACCGGACAGCTAACTATGGCTACACCTTC. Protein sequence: CASSYRTANYGYTF.

The CDR3 reads CASSERSGYLYEQYF. The CDR3 nucleotides read TGTGCCAGCAGTGAGAGGTCAGGGTACCTTTACGAGCAGTACTTC. The gene calls are TRBV2 and TRBJ2-7; a weak D match, TRBD1 (5 bases). V shed 3 bases and J shed 4 bases, with 16 bases lying between them. This CDR3 has 15 residues. Germline V gene data show CDR1 as SNHLY and CDR2 as FYNNEI.

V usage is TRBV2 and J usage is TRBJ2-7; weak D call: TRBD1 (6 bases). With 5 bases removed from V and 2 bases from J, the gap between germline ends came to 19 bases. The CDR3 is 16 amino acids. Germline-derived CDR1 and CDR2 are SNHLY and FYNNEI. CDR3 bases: TGTGCCAGCAGTAAGACCACAGGGACACAGACCTACGAGCAGTACTTC. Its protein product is CASSKTTGTQTYEQYF.

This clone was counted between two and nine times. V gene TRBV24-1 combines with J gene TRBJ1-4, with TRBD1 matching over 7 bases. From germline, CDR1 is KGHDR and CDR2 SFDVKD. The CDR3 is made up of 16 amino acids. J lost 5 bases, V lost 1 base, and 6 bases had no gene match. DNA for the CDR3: TGTGCCACCAGTGATTTTGGGACAGAAGGAAATGAAAAACTGTTTTTT. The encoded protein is CATSDFGTEGNEKLFF.

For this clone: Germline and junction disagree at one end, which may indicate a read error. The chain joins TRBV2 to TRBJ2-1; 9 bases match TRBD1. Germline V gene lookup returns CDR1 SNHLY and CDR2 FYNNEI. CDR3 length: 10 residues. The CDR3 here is CASKGTGYVF. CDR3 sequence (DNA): TGTGCCAGCAAAGGGACAGGGTATGTCTTC.

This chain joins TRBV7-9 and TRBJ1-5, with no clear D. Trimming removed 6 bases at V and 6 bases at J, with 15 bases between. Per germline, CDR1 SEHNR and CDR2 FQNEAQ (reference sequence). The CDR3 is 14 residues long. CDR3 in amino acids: CASRPLAGGQPQHF. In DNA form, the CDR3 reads TGTGCCAGCAGACCCTTGGCGGGAGGTCAGCCCCAGCATTTT. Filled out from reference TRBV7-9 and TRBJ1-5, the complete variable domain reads DTGVSQNPRHKITKRGQNVTFRCDPISEHNRLYWYRQTLGQGPEFLTYFQNEAQLEKSRLLSDRFSAERPKGSFSTLEIQRTEQGDSAMYLCASRPLAGGQPQHFGDGTRLSIL.

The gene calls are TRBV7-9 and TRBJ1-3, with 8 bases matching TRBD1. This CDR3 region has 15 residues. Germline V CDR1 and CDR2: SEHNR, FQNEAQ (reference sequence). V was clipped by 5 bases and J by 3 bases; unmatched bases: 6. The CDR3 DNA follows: TGTGCCAGCAGCCCTCGGACAGGGCATGGAAACACCATATATTTT. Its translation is CASSPRTGHGNTIYF.